The clone carrying this T cell receptor (beta chain) has only a few counts. Researchers defined stable Graves' hyperthyroidism as no ophthalmopathy progression within 18 months. The sample is drawn from a study of T cells in Graves' hyperthyroidism and ophthalmopathy. Study background: Any treatment followed the collection of peripheral blood at initial diagnosis.

CDR1 and CDR2 (germline): SGHVS, FNYEAQ. Trimming stripped 2 bases from V and 1 base from J, with 11 bases between. This CDR3 region has 15 residues. The TCR beta CDR3 regions underwent amplification using RNA transcripts as the source. HTBI primers were the set used in a first-round RT-PCR of the TCR CDR3. One entry per CDR3 protein, called by TCRdb with MiXCR from the multiplex PCR reads. This sample has around 760,000 distinct CDR3 sequences; 30% to 40% occur once, and the top ten carry roughly 31%. This chain links TRBV7-6 with TRBJ1-1; D unclear. The clonotype originates from a woman aged 40 to 55 with Graves' hyperthyroidism. The sequenced sample was blood. CDR3 coding DNA: TGTGCCAGCAGCTTAATACGTTCAGGGAACACTGAAGCTTTCTTT. This codes for CASSLIRSGNTEAFF.